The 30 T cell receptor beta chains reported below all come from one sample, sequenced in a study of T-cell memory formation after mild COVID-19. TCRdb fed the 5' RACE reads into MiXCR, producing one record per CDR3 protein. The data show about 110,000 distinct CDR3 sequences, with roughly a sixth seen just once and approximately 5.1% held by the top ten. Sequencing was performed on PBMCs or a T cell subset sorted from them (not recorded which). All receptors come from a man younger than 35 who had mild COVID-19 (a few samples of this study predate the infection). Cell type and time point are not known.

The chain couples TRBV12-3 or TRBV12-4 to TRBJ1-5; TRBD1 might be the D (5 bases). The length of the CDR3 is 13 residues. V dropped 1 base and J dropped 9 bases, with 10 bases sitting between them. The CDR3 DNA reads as TGTGCCAGCAGTTTAGGTTGGGGGTGGCCCCAGCATTTT. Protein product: CASSLGWGWPQHF.

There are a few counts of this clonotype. The CDR3 is CASSLERPTQGYTF. The CDR3 DNA is TGCGCCAGCAGCTTGGAGCGCCCCACTCAGGGCTACACCTTC. The genes are TRBV5-1 and TRBJ1-2; no clear D. The ends were cut back, 0 bases at V and 8 bases at J, with 14 bases in the middle. Germline CDR1 SGHRS, CDR2 YFSETQ. This CDR3 has 14 residues.

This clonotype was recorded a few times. This CDR3 reads CASSSGGGHNEQFF. CDR3 DNA sequence: TGTGCCAGCAGTTCAGGGGGGGGACACAATGAGCAGTTCTTC. The chain combines TRBV6-6 with TRBJ2-1; tentatively, D is TRBD1 or TRBD2 (7 bases each). The V and J ends lost 4 bases and 5 bases respectively, with 12 bases between them. Germline loops: CDR1 MNHNY, CDR2 SVGAGI (reference sequence). The CDR3 spans 14 residues.

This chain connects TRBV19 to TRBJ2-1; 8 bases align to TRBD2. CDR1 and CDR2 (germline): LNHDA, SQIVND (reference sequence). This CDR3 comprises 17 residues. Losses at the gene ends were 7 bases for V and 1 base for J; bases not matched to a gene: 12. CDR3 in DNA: TGTGCCAGTATCGCTCCGGGTCGGGGGGGATCCTACAATGAGCAGTTCTTC. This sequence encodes CASIAPGRGGSYNEQFF.

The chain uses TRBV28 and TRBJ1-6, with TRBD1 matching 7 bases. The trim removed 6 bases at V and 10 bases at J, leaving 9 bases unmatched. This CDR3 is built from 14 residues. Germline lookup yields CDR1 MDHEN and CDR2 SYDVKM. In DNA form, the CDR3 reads TGTGCCAGCAGGTGGATGTCAGGGGGATCACCCCTCCACTTT. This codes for CASRWMSGGSPLHF.

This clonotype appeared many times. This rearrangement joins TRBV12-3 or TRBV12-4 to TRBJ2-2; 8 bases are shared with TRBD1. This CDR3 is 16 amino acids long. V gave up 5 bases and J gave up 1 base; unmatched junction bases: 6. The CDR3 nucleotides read TGTGCCAGCAGTCCATGGGGACAGGTGAACACCGGGGAGCTGTTTTTT. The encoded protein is CASSPWGQVNTGELFF.

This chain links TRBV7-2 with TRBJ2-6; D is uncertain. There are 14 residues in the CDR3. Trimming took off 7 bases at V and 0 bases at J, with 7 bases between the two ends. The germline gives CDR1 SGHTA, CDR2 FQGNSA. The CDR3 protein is CASTPPSGANVLTF. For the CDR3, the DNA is TGTGCCAGCACTCCCCCCTCTGGGGCCAACGTCCTGACTTTC.

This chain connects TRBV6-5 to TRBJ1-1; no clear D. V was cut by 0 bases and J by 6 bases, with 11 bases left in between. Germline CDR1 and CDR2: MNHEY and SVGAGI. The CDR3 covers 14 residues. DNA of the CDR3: TGTGCCAGCAGTTACTCGAGGGAAGGCGCTGAAGCTTTCTTT. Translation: CASSYSREGAEAFF.

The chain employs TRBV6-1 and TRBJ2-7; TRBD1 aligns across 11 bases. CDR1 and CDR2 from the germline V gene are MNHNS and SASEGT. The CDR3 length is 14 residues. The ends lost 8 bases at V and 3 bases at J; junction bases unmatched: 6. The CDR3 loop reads CASSRTGGNYEQYV. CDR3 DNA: TGTGCCAGCTCACGGACAGGGGGCAACTACGAGCAGTACGTC.

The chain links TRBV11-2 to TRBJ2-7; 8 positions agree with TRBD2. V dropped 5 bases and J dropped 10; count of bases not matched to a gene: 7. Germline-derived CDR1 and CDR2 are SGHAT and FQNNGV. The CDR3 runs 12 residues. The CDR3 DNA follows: TGTGCCAGCAGCCCCAGGCGGGGGGTACAGTACGTC. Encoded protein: CASSPRRGVQYV.

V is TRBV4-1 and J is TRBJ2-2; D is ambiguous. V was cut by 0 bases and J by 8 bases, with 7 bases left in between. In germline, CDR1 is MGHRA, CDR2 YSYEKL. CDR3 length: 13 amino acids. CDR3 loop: CASSQDRRGELFF. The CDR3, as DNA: TGCGCCAGCAGCCAAGATCGGCGAGGGGAGCTGTTTTTT.

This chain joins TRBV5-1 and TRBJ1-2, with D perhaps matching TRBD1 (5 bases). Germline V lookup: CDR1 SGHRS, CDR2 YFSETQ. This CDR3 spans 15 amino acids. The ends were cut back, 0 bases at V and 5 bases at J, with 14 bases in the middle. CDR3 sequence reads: CASSLGERQTYGYTF. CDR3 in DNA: TGCGCCAGCAGCTTGGGGGAGCGACAGACTTATGGCTACACCTTC.

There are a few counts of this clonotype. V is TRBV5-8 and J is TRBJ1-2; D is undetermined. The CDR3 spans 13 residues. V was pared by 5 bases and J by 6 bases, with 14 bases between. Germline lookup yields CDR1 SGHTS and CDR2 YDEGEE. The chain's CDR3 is CASSLRVGNGYTF. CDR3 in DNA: TGTGCCAGCAGTTTGAGGGTTGGGAATGGCTACACCTTC.

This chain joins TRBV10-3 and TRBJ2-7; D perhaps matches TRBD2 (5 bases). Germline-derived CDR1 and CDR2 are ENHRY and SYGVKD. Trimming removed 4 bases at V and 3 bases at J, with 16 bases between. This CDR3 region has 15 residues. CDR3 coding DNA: TGTGCCATCAGTGCCGCGAGAGGGATACTCTACGAGCAGTACTTC. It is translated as CAISAARGILYEQYF.

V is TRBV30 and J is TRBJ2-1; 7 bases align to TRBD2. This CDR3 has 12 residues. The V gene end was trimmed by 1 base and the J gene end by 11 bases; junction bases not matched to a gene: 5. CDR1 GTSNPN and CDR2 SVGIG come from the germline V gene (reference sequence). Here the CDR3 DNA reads TGTGCCTGGAGTGACGGGGGGACGAAGCAGTTCTTC. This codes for CAWSDGGTKQFF.

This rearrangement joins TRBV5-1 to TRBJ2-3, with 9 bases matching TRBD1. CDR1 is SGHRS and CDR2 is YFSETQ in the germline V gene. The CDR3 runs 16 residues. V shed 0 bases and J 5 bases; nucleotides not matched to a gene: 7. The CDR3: CASSLDPGTGKDTQYF. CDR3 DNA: TGCGCCAGCAGCTTGGATCCCGGGACAGGGAAAGATACGCAGTATTTT.

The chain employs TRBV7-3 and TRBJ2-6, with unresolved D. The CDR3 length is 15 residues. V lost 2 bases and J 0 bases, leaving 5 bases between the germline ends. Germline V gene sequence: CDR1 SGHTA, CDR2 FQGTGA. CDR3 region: CASSLVSSGANVLTF. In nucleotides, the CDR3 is TGTGCCAGCAGCTTAGTAAGCTCTGGGGCCAACGTCCTGACTTTC.

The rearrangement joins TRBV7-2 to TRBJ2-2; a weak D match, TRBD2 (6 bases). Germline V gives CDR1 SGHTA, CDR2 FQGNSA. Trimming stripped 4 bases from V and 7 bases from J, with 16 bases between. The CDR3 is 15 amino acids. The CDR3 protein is CASSYSPRTIGELFF. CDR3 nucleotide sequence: TGTGCCAGCAGCTACTCACCGCGGACTATCGGGGAGCTGTTTTTT.

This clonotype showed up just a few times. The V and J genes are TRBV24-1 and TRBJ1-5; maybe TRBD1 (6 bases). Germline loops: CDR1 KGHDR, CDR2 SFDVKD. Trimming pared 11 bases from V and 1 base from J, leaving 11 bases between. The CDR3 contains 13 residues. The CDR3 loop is CAIQDRSNQPQHF. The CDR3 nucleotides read TGTGCCATCCAGGACAGAAGCAATCAGCCCCAGCATTTT.

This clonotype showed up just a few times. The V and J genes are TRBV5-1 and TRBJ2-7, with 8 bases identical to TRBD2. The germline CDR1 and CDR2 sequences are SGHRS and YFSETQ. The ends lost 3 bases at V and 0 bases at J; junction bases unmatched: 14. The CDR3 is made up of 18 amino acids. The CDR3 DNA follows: TGCGCCAGCAGCTCCGGGGGTAGCGGGGTTACCCTCTCCTACGAGCAGTACTTC. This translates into CASSSGGSGVTLSYEQYF.

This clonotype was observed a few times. Here the CDR3 DNA reads TGTGCCAGCACAACGGGGGGGGTCGGCTACACCTTC. Translating gives CASTTGGVGYTF. V gene TRBV6-5 combines with J gene TRBJ1-2; possible D gene TRBD1, 5 bases. The V end was cut by 7 bases, the J end by 8 bases, with 14 bases between. The CDR3 contains 12 residues. The germline CDR1 and CDR2 sequences are MNHEY and SVGAGI.

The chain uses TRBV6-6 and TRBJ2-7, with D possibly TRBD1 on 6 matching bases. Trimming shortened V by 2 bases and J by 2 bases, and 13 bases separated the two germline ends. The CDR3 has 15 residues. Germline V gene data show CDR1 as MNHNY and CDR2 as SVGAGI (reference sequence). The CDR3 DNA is TGTGCCAGCAGTTACCAAGGGGGTGGACCCTACGAGCAGTACTTC. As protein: CASSYQGGGPYEQYF.

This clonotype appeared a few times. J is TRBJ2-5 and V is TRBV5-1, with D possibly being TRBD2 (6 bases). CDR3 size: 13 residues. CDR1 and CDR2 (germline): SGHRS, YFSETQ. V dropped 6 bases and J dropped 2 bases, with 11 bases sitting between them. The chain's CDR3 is CASMRGSQETQYF. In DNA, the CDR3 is TGCGCCAGCATGCGGGGAAGTCAAGAGACCCAGTACTTC. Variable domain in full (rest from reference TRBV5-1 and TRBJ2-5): KAGVTQTPRYLIKTRGQQVTLSCSPISGHRSVSWYQQTPGQGLQFLFEYFSETQRNKGNFPGRFSGRQFSNSRSEMNVSTLELGDSALYLCASMRGSQETQYFGPGTRLLVL.

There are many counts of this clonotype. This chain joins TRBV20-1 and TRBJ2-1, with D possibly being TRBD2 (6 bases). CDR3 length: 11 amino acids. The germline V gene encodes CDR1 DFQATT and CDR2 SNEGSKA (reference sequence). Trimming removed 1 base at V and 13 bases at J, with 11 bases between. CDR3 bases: TGCAGTGCTAGAGCCGGGACTCCACAGTTCTTC. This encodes CSARAGTPQFF.

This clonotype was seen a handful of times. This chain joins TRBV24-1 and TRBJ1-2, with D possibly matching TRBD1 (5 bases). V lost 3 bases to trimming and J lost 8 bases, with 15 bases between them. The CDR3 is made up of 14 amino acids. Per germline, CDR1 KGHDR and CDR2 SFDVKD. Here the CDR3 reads CATSDRGAVNGYTF. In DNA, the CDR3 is TGTGCCACCAGTGATAGGGGAGCGGTGAACGGCTACACCTTC.

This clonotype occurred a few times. Here the CDR3 DNA reads TGTGCCAGCAGCTTGGCGTGGGAAGGAGGCGGCTACACCTTC. Protein: CASSLAWEGGGYTF. The chain is built from TRBV5-6 and TRBJ1-2; D call uncertain. V was cut by 0 bases and J by 8 bases, with 14 bases left in between. The CDR3 is 14 amino acids. Per the germline V gene, CDR1 is SGHDT and CDR2 is YYEEEE.

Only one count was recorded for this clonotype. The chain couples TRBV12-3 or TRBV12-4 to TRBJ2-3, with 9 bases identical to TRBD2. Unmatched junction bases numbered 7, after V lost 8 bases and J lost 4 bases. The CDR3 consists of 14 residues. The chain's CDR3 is CASFEGLASDTQYF. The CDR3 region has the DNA TGTGCCAGCTTTGAGGGACTAGCTTCAGATACGCAGTATTTT.

CDR3 residues: CASSYSYRGTHNEQFF. The CDR3 DNA follows: TGTGCCAGCAGTTACTCGTACCGGGGGACCCACAATGAGCAGTTCTTC. This chain connects TRBV6-2 or TRBV6-3 to TRBJ2-1, with D perhaps TRBD2 (6 bases). This CDR3 has 16 amino acids. V was cut by 0 bases and J by 5 bases, with 14 bases left in between. CDR1 is MNHEY and CDR2 is SVGEGT in the germline V gene.

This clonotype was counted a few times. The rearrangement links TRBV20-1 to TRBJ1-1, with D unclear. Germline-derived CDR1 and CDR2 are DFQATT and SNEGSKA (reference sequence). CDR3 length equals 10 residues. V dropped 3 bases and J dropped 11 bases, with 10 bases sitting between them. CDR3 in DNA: TGCAGTGCTAGTCGGGAGGAGGCTTTCTTT. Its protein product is CSASREEAFF.

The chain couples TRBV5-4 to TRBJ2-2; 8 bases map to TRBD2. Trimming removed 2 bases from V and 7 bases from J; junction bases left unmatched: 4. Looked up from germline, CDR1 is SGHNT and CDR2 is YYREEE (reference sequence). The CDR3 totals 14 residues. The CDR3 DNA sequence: TGTGCCAGCAGCTTAGCGGGGGAAATCGGGGAGCTGTTTTTT. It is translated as CASSLAGEIGELFF.